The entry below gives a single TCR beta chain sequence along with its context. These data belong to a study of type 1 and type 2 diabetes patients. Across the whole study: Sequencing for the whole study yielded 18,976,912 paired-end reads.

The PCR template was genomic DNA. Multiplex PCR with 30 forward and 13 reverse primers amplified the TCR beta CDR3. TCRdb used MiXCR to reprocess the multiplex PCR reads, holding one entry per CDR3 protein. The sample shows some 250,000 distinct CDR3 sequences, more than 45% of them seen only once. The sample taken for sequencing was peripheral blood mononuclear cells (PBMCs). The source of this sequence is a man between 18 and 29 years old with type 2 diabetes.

The CDR3: CASTGPGEYEQYF. As DNA, the CDR3 is TGTGCCAGCACCGGTCCAGGGGAGTACGAGCAGTACTTC. V is TRBV2 and J is TRBJ2-7; perhaps TRBD1 as D (6 bases). The CDR3 covers 13 residues. Germline V gene lookup returns CDR1 SNHLY and CDR2 FYNNEI. Trimming took 7 bases from V and 4 from J, leaving 14 bases between them.